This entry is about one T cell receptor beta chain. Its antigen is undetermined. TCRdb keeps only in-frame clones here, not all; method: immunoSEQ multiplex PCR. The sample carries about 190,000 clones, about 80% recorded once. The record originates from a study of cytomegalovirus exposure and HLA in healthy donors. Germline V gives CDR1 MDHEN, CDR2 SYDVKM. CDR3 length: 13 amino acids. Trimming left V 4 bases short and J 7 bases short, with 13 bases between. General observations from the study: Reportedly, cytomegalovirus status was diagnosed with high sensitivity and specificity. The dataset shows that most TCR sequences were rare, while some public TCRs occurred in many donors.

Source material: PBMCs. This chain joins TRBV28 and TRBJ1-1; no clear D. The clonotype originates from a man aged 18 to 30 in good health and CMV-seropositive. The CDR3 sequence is CASSSILMVEAFF. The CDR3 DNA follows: TGTGCCAGCAGTTCCATCCTAATGGTTGAAGCTTTCTTT. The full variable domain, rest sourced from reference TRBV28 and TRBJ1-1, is DVKVTQSSRYLVKRTGEKVFLECVQDMDHENMFWYRQDPGLGLRLIYFSYDVKMKEKGDIPEGYSVSREKKERFSLILESASTNQTSMYLCASSSILMVEAFFGQGTRLTVV.